This entry lists 25 T cell receptor beta chains sequenced from one sample in a study of cytomegalovirus exposure and HLA in healthy donors. A multiplex PCR was run with 60 Vbeta primers and 13 Jbeta primers. Method: immunoSEQ multiplex PCR; TCRdb's copy keeps in-frame clones and lacks some. The sample yields about 120,000 clones, 9.5% seen once. Sequencing used PBMCs. Receptors were obtained from a man aged 30 to 39 in good health and CMV-seronegative.

V is TRBV11-2 and J is TRBJ2-1; D unresolved. Trimming took 2 bases from V and 5 from J, leaving 7 bases between them. Germline CDR1 and CDR2: SGHAT and FQNNGV. CDR3 length: 13 residues. The CDR3 DNA sequence: TGTGCCAGCAGCTTACACCGGGACAATGAGCAGTTCTTC. It yields the protein CASSLHRDNEQFF.

This clone was seen only a few times. The genes are TRBV18 and TRBJ2-7; D gene uncertain. The germline V and J ends were trimmed by 3 bases and 3 bases, with 9 bases remaining between them. This CDR3 spans 13 amino acids. Germline CDR1 is KGHSH and CDR2 is LQKENI. CDR3 sequence reads: CASSPGAHYEQYF. The DNA of the CDR3 is TGTGCCAGCTCACCTGGAGCCCACTACGAGCAGTACTTC. Using reference TRBV18 and TRBJ2-7 for the parts outside the CDR3, the full variable domain is NAGVMQNPRHLVRRRGQEARLRCSPMKGHSHVYWYRQLPEEGLKFMVYLQKENIIDESGMPKERFSAEFPKEGPSILRIQQVVRGDSAAYFCASSPGAHYEQYFGPGTRLTVT.

The genes are TRBV10-2 and TRBJ2-3, with TRBD2 matching 10 bases. The V gene end was trimmed by 6 bases and the J gene end by 0 bases; junction bases not matched to a gene: 15. Germline CDR1 reads WSHSY; CDR2 reads SAAADI. The CDR3 is 19 residues long. The CDR3 spells CASSSHLWTSGLSTDTQYF. The DNA for the CDR3 is TGCGCCAGCAGCTCCCACCTCTGGACTAGCGGACTGAGCACAGATACGCAGTATTTT.

This clone was seen more than once but under ten times. The chain couples TRBV5-5 to TRBJ1-2, with D perhaps matching TRBD1 (5 bases). Trimming stripped 0 bases from V and 2 bases from J, with 5 bases between. The CDR3 has 13 amino acids. Germline CDR1 reads SGHKS; CDR2 reads YYEKEE (reference sequence). CDR3 bases: TGTGCCAGCAGCTTGGGACAGAACTATGGCTACACCTTC. It specifies CASSLGQNYGYTF.

The genes are TRBV6-5 and TRBJ2-5; no clear D gene. The J call may be in error: the DNA end matches TRBJ2-7 better. The CDR3 is made up of 13 amino acids. Germline V gene sequence: CDR1 MNHEY, CDR2 SVGAGI. CDR3 nucleotide sequence: TGTGCCAGCAGTTTTCAAAGCTCCTACGAGCAGTACTTC. Its translation is CASSFQSSYEQYF.

The chain recombines TRBV11-2 with TRBJ1-1, with D maybe TRBD1 (6 bases). CDR1 SGHAT and CDR2 FQNNGV come from the germline V gene. V shed 5 bases and J shed 5 bases, with 9 bases lying between them. The CDR3 is 12 residues long. The CDR3 here is CASSPRGTEAFF. CDR3 nucleotide sequence: TGTGCCAGCAGCCCCAGGGGAACTGAAGCTTTCTTT.

This chain links TRBV4-3 with TRBJ1-6; D is perhaps TRBD1 (5 bases). Trimming took 1 base from V and 9 from J, leaving 10 bases between them. Germline loops: CDR1 LGHNA, CDR2 YSLEER. This CDR3 is built from 14 residues. The CDR3 spells CASSQGQTGSPLHF. For the CDR3, the DNA is TGCGCCAGCAGCCAAGGGCAAACAGGTTCACCCCTCCACTTT.

The rearrangement links TRBV19 to TRBJ1-1, with a possible D match to TRBD1 (6 bases). Germline V gene lookup returns CDR1 LNHDA and CDR2 SQIVND (reference sequence). This CDR3 contains 17 residues. V was trimmed by 7 bases and J by 4 bases, leaving 25 bases between them. This CDR3 reads CASTKVGGRNGVTEAFF. In nucleotides, the CDR3 is TGTGCCAGTACCAAGGTAGGGGGAAGGAACGGAGTCACTGAAGCTTTCTTT.

This clone was detected only a few times. The chain combines TRBV4-1 with TRBJ2-5, with a tentative D call TRBD1 (6 bases). Near its end, the DNA agrees better with TRBJ2-7, so the J call may be wrong. The CDR3 extends over 15 amino acids. Germline V CDR1 and CDR2: MGHRA, YSYEKL. The DNA for the CDR3 is TGCGCCAGCAGCCAAGACGCAGGGGAGAACTACGAGCAGTACTTC. Protein: CASSQDAGENYEQYF.

This rearrangement joins TRBV6-1 to TRBJ2-5; the D gene is possibly TRBD2 (6 bases). Germline V gene data show CDR1 as MNHNS and CDR2 as SASEGT. This CDR3 comprises 12 residues. Trimming left V 10 bases short and J 9 bases short, with 18 bases between. The CDR3 loop is CATGGVGLPQYF. CDR3 bases: TGTGCCACCGGGGGTGTCGGGTTGCCCCAGTACTTC.

The table lists this clone with a few counts. This chain uses TRBV19 with TRBJ1-5, with TRBD1 identical over 11 bases. This CDR3 has 17 amino acids. V lost 5 bases, J lost 8 bases, and 14 bases stayed unmatched. Germline lookup yields CDR1 LNHDA and CDR2 SQIVND (reference sequence). CDR3 sequence: CASSSGALGTGGKPQHF. Here the CDR3 DNA reads TGTGCCAGTAGTTCCGGTGCCTTGGGGACAGGGGGTAAGCCCCAGCATTTT. The variable domain in full, with the rest retrieved from reference TRBV19 and TRBJ1-5, is DGGITQSPKYLFRKEGQNVTLSCEQNLNHDAMYWYRQDPGQGLRLIYYSQIVNDFQKGDIAEGYSVSREKKESFPLTVTSAQKNPTAFYLCASSSGALGTGGKPQHFGDGTRLSIL.

This clone was counted between two and nine times. A read error may account for a junction end that differs from germline. The V and J genes are TRBV2 and TRBJ1-4, with a possible D match to TRBD1 (6 bases). The CDR3 is made up of 15 amino acids. CDR1 and CDR2 (germline): SNHLY, FYNNEI. CDR3 coding DNA: TGTGTCAGCAGGTCGAACAGGGTCTTTAATGAAAAACTGTTTTTT. Translation: CVSRSNRVFNEKLFF. Complete variable domain (other parts from reference TRBV2 and TRBJ1-4): EPEVTQTPSHQVTQMGQEVILRCVPISNHLYFYWYRQILGQKVEFLVSFYNNEISEKSEIFDDQFSVERPDGSNFTLKIRSTKLEDSAMYFCVSRSNRVFNEKLFFGSGTQLSVL.

Only a few counts were recorded for this clone. V is TRBV7-9 and J is TRBJ1-2, with 8 bases that match TRBD1. CDR1 is SEHNR and CDR2 is FQNEAQ in the germline V gene (reference sequence). The CDR3 has 13 amino acids. The V gene end was trimmed by 7 bases and the J gene end by 6 bases; junction bases not matched to a gene: 7. The CDR3 DNA reads TGTGCCAGCAACCCAACAGGGGGTGATGGCTACACCTTC. Amino acid sequence: CASNPTGGDGYTF.

CDR3 DNA: TGTGCCAGCAGCGTAGGGGGGACAGGGTATGGCTACACCTTC. Its translation is CASSVGGTGYGYTF. This rearrangement joins TRBV9 to TRBJ1-2, with 9 bases identical to TRBD1. The length of the CDR3 is 14 residues. The germline gives CDR1 SGDLS, CDR2 YYNGEE. V was pared by 0 bases and J by 5 bases, with 2 bases of the junction left unmatched. The full variable domain, its missing parts supplied by reference TRBV9 and TRBJ1-2, is DSGVTQTPKHLITATGQRVTLRCSPRSGDLSVYWYQQSLDQGLQFLIQYYNGEERAKGNILERFSAQQFPDLHSELNLSSLELGDSALYFCASSVGGTGYGYTFGSGTRLTVV.

In this sample, this clone turned up a few times. The chain uses TRBV10-3 and TRBJ2-7; no clear D gene. Deletions cut 0 bases from V and 3 bases from J, with 3 bases between. The CDR3 spans 12 residues. Germline values: CDR1 ENHRY, CDR2 SYGVKD. This CDR3 reads CAISESIYEQYF. The DNA for the CDR3 is TGTGCCATCAGTGAGTCTATCTACGAGCAGTACTTC.

This clone was detected a few times. V gene TRBV19 combines with J gene TRBJ1-2; D gene ambiguous. Deletions cut 0 bases from V and 1 base from J, with 9 bases between. The CDR3 covers 15 residues. Germline V gene lookup returns CDR1 LNHDA and CDR2 SQIVND (reference sequence). The CDR3: CASSIDLSGNYGYTF. CDR3 coding DNA: TGTGCCAGTAGTATAGATCTGTCGGGTAACTATGGCTACACCTTC.

The chain employs TRBV18 and TRBJ1-2; D remains unclear. Trimming pared 2 bases from V and 0 bases from J, leaving 4 bases between. This CDR3 region has 13 residues. Germline V gene data show CDR1 as KGHSH and CDR2 as LQKENI. The CDR3 sequence: CASSPDTNYGYTF. The CDR3 DNA reads TGTGCCAGCTCACCAGACACTAACTATGGCTACACCTTC.

The chain is built from TRBV4-3 and TRBJ2-6; the D is unclear. The germline V and J ends were trimmed by 4 bases and 0 bases, with 13 bases remaining between them. The germline gives CDR1 LGHNA, CDR2 YSLEER. CDR3 length equals 17 residues. CDR3 sequence reads: CASSLGTVSSGANVLTF. The CDR3 DNA reads as TGCGCCAGCAGCCTGGGCACCGTGAGCTCTGGGGCCAACGTCCTGACTTTC.

A few counts support this clone. J is TRBJ1-4 and V is TRBV19; D not resolved. V gave up 0 bases and J gave up 8 bases, with 16 bases separating them. The germline V gene encodes CDR1 LNHDA and CDR2 SQIVND (reference sequence). CDR3 length equals 16 residues. The CDR3 is CASSIDSHGGNEKLFF. The CDR3 region has the DNA TGTGCCAGTAGTATAGATTCCCACGGAGGGAACGAAAAACTGTTTTTT.

V gene TRBV6-5 combines with J gene TRBJ1-4; unclear D gene. With 1 base removed from V and 8 bases from J, the gap between germline ends came to 11 bases. The CDR3 consists of 14 residues. Looked up from germline, CDR1 is MNHEY and CDR2 is SVGAGI. The CDR3 DNA is TGTGCCAGCAGTTACTTGCGACTTGGGGAAAAACTGTTTTTT. It encodes CASSYLRLGEKLFF.

For the CDR3, the DNA is TGTGCCAGCAGGAGAACAGCGAACACTGAAGCTTTCTTT. Protein: CASRRTANTEAFF. The chain is built from TRBV6-5 and TRBJ1-1; D uncertain. Trimming cost V 6 bases and J 1 base, with 9 bases left between them. CDR3 length equals 13 residues. CDR1 is MNHEY and CDR2 is SVGAGI in the germline V gene.

The J gene is TRBJ1-2, the V gene TRBV19; D may be TRBD1 (6 bases). This CDR3 contains 15 residues. V gave up 4 bases and J gave up 3 bases, with 15 bases separating them. The germline V gene encodes CDR1 LNHDA and CDR2 SQIVND (reference sequence). In DNA form, the CDR3 reads TGTGCCAGTAGTACCCGGGGGGGCGCTGACTATGGCTACACCTTC. It translates to CASSTRGGADYGYTF.

This chain uses TRBV5-1 with TRBJ2-3, with 13 bases identical to TRBD2. CDR3 length: 17 residues. J lost 2 bases, V lost 3 bases, and 6 bases had no gene match. Germline V CDR1 and CDR2: SGHRS, YFSETQ. Here the CDR3 DNA reads TGCGCCAGCAGCTCTACTAGCGGGAGGGAGGCCACAGATACGCAGTATTTT. It is translated as CASSSTSGREATDTQYF. The variable domain in full, with the rest retrieved from reference TRBV5-1 and TRBJ2-3, is KAGVTQTPRYLIKTRGQQVTLSCSPISGHRSVSWYQQTPGQGLQFLFEYFSETQRNKGNFPGRFSGRQFSNSRSEMNVSTLELGDSALYLCASSSTSGREATDTQYFGPGTRLTVL.

The chain carries TRBV5-6 and TRBJ2-5, with D perhaps matching TRBD1 (5 bases). The germline V and J ends were trimmed by 2 bases and 0 bases, with 8 bases remaining between them. This CDR3 contains 14 residues. Germline V gives CDR1 SGHDT, CDR2 YYEEEE. This CDR3 is CASSFVRDQETQYF. CDR3 DNA: TGTGCCAGCAGCTTCGTCAGGGACCAAGAGACCCAGTACTTC.

The genes are TRBV7-6 and TRBJ2-7; D possibly corresponds to TRBD2 (6 bases). The CDR3 sequence is 13 residues long. V was trimmed by 5 bases and J by 9 bases, leaving 17 bases between them. Germline lookup yields CDR1 SGHVS and CDR2 FNYEAQ. This chain's CDR3 is CASSHSGGSTQYF. The CDR3 coding sequence is TGTGCCAGCAGCCACTCCGGGGGTTCGACGCAGTACTTC.